The 20 T cell receptor beta chains below come from one sample, sequenced in a study of shared T cell receptors in the human thymus. The method was immunoSEQ multiplex PCR; TCRdb's version includes in-frame clones alone and lacks a portion of them. The sample records about 660,000 clones, around 89% being singletons. These data were also reused for a study on human thymus T cells.

Sequenced sample: thymocytes. Receptors originate from a boy in the first two years of life with a congenital heart defect.

The chain combines TRBV7-6 with TRBJ2-7, with D perhaps TRBD1 (7 bases). V lost 6 bases and J lost 0, with 12 bases in between. The CDR3 length is 14 residues. Germline CDR1 and CDR2: SGHVS and FNYEAQ. The CDR3 loop is CASRGGQSSYEQYF. The CDR3 coding sequence is TGTGCCAGCAGGGGGGGACAGAGCTCCTACGAGCAGTACTTC.

The chain combines TRBV2 with TRBJ2-7; D is perhaps TRBD1 (7 bases). The CDR3 is 15 amino acids. Germline values: CDR1 SNHLY, CDR2 FYNNEI. Trimming stripped 6 bases from V and 2 bases from J, with 17 bases between. The DNA of the CDR3 is TGTGCCAGCAGGCCCCAGGGGGGTTGGGCCTACGAGCAGTACTTC. It is translated as CASRPQGGWAYEQYF.

This sequence joins TRBV27 and TRBJ1-1; 9 nucleotides agree with TRBD1. Germline V CDR1 and CDR2: MNHEY, SMNVEV (reference sequence). The CDR3 is 14 residues long. Trimming took 3 bases from V and 5 from J; bases not matched to a gene: 4. The DNA of the CDR3 is TGTGCCAGCAGTTTCTGGGACAGGGTTACTGAAGCTTTCTTT. Translated, it gives CASSFWDRVTEAFF.

V is TRBV28 and J is TRBJ2-7; TRBD2 aligns across 13 bases. CDR3 size: 15 residues. V was clipped by 7 bases and J by 3 bases; unmatched bases: 6. Germline V gene data show CDR1 as MDHEN and CDR2 as SYDVKM. CDR3 protein: CASKKGLAGVYEQYF. The CDR3 region has the DNA TGTGCCAGCAAAAAAGGACTAGCGGGAGTCTACGAGCAGTACTTC.

The chain carries TRBV6-1 and TRBJ1-2; 8 bases are shared with TRBD1. The CDR3 is made up of 14 amino acids. Germline V gene data show CDR1 as MNHNS and CDR2 as SASEGT. The V gene end was trimmed by 6 bases and the J gene end by 4 bases; junction bases not matched to a gene: 7. CDR3 residues: CASRIQGASYGYTF. The CDR3 bases are TGTGCCAGCAGGATCCAGGGGGCGAGCTATGGCTACACCTTC.

The V call is TRBV27, the J call TRBJ1-1, with no clear D. This CDR3 is built from 13 residues. With 4 bases removed from V and 1 base from J, the gap between germline ends came to 7 bases. Germline loops: CDR1 MNHEY, CDR2 SMNVEV (reference sequence). The CDR3 loop is CASSSWPNTEAFF. The CDR3 DNA sequence: TGTGCCAGCAGTTCCTGGCCGAACACTGAAGCTTTCTTT.

The chain uses TRBV30 and TRBJ2-7; 7 bases map to TRBD2. Per the germline V gene, CDR1 is GTSNPN and CDR2 is SVGIG (reference sequence). V shed 0 bases and J 0 bases; nucleotides not matched to a gene: 5. The CDR3 consists of 15 residues. The CDR3: CAWSVVSGFSYEQYF. Written as DNA, the CDR3 is TGTGCCTGGAGTGTAGTTAGCGGGTTCTCCTACGAGCAGTACTTC.

The chain couples TRBV4-2 to TRBJ2-3; D unresolved. The CDR3 runs to 13 residues. From germline, CDR1 is LGHNA and CDR2 YNFKEQ. The ends were cut back, 1 base at V and 4 bases at J, with 6 bases in the middle. This CDR3 reads CASSQGPADTQYF. The CDR3 region has the DNA TGTGCCAGCAGCCAAGGGCCTGCAGATACGCAGTATTTT.

Comments on this clone: In the same sample, other DNA sequences code for this CDR3. This chain uses TRBV5-6 with TRBJ1-1; D ambiguous. The V gene's germline CDR1 is SGHDT and CDR2 YYEEEE. This CDR3 is 14 amino acids long. V lost 0 bases to trimming and J lost 2 bases, with 8 bases between them. The CDR3 sequence is CASSLAGRNTEAFF. The DNA of the CDR3 is TGTGCCAGCAGCTTGGCGGGAAGAAACACTGAAGCTTTCTTT.

The chain links TRBV27 to TRBJ2-7, with 7 positions matching TRBD1. Germline lookup yields CDR1 MNHEY and CDR2 SMNVEV (reference sequence). The length of the CDR3 is 14 residues. The J segment lost 3 bases and the V segment lost 6 bases, leaving 8 bases of the junction unmatched. The CDR3 protein is CASSQGDRVYEQYF. The DNA for the CDR3 is TGTGCCAGCAGCCAAGGGGACAGAGTCTACGAGCAGTACTTC.

As for this clone: The identical CDR3 is also encoded by other nucleotide sequences in the sample. V is TRBV18 and J is TRBJ2-7; a possible D gene is TRBD2 (5 bases). This CDR3 has 14 residues. The V end lost 1 base, the J end lost 2 bases, and 9 bases lay between the germline ends. The V gene's germline CDR1 is KGHSH and CDR2 LQKENI. The CDR3 DNA reads TGTGCCAGCTCACCACAGGACGGGACCTACGAGCAGTACTTC. Residues: CASSPQDGTYEQYF. Complete variable domain (other parts from reference TRBV18 and TRBJ2-7): NAGVMQNPRHLVRRRGQEARLRCSPMKGHSHVYWYRQLPEEGLKFMVYLQKENIIDESGMPKERFSAEFPKEGPSILRIQQVVRGDSAAYFCASSPQDGTYEQYFGPGTRLTVT.

This CDR3 is CASSVAYLNNEQFF. CDR3 in DNA: TGTGCCAGCAGCGTAGCCTATCTGAACAATGAGCAGTTCTTC. The chain is built from TRBV9 and TRBJ2-1; no firm D call. CDR3 size: 14 residues. Germline V gene sequence: CDR1 SGDLS, CDR2 YYNGEE. V lost 0 bases, J lost 5 bases, and 9 bases lay in between.

This chain links TRBV14 with TRBJ2-1, with D perhaps matching TRBD2 (5 bases). The CDR3 sequence is 16 residues long. The germline gives CDR1 SGHDN, CDR2 FVKESK. V lost 0 bases and J lost 6, with 15 bases in between. CDR3 residues: CASSQEIKRKINEQFF. CDR3 DNA: TGTGCCAGCAGCCAAGAAATTAAGCGGAAGATCAATGAGCAGTTCTTC.

The CDR3 here is CASSYELAAYEQYF. The DNA of the CDR3 is TGTGCCAGCAGTTATGAACTAGCGGCCTACGAGCAGTACTTC. The rearrangement joins TRBV6-5 to TRBJ2-7; 8 positions agree with TRBD2. The CDR3 extends over 14 amino acids. V shed 3 bases, J shed 2 bases, and the junction held 3 bases outside the gene matches. In germline, CDR1 is MNHEY, CDR2 SVGAGI.

The V gene is TRBV7-2, the J gene TRBJ2-1; D remains unclear. The CDR3 is made up of 14 amino acids. The V end was cut by 5 bases, the J end by 6 bases, with 14 bases between. Germline V gene lookup returns CDR1 SGHTA and CDR2 FQGNSA. DNA for the CDR3: TGTGCCAGCAGCCCAGGCGTTGGCCCCAATGAGCAGTTCTTC. Translating it yields CASSPGVGPNEQFF.

V gene TRBV4-3 combines with J gene TRBJ2-3; D unresolved. V was clipped by 0 bases and J by 8 bases, with 6 bases between them. Per germline, CDR1 LGHNA and CDR2 YSLEER. CDR3 length: 12 residues. The CDR3 nucleotides read TGCGCCAGCAGCCAAGATACGGGTACGCAGTATTTT. It is translated as CASSQDTGTQYF.

The V gene is TRBV4-1, the J gene TRBJ2-2, with D tentatively TRBD2 (6 bases). Trimming pared 0 bases from V and 6 bases from J, leaving 8 bases between. The CDR3 spans 14 residues. Germline values: CDR1 MGHRA, CDR2 YSYEKL. In DNA form, the CDR3 reads TGCGCCAGCAGCCAAGATACTAGCCCCGGGGAGCTGTTTTTT. Translation: CASSQDTSPGELFF.

The chain carries TRBV7-8 and TRBJ2-2; 9 bases map to TRBD2. CDR1 is SGHVS, CDR2 FQNEAQ, per germline. V lost 0 bases to trimming and J lost 4 bases; unmatched junction nucleotides: 9. CDR3 length: 18 amino acids. CDR3: CASSLAVAGGFGTGELFF. The CDR3 nucleotides are TGTGCCAGCAGCTTAGCGGTTGCGGGAGGGTTCGGCACCGGGGAGCTGTTTTTT.

The chain recombines TRBV4-1 with TRBJ1-3, with TRBD1 as a possible D gene (5 bases). Germline assignment: CDR1 MGHRA and CDR2 YSYEKL. This CDR3 comprises 18 residues. V was trimmed by 1 base and J by 0 bases, leaving 16 bases between them. The CDR3 sequence is CASSQGRAGRVSGNTIYF. CDR3 coding DNA: TGCGCCAGCAGCCAAGGTCGAGCAGGGAGGGTCTCTGGAAACACCATATATTTT.

A remark on this clone: Within the sample, other DNA sequences also encode this same CDR3. The gene calls are TRBV27 and TRBJ1-2; 9 nucleotides line up with TRBD1. This CDR3 has 13 residues. Germline V gene lookup returns CDR1 MNHEY and CDR2 SMNVEV (reference sequence). After removal of 5 bases from V and 5 bases from J, the junction contained 3 bases not matched to a gene. The CDR3 region has the DNA TGTGCCAGCAGTCCGGGACAGGGTTATGGCTACACCTTC. Translation: CASSPGQGYGYTF.